The rows below give T cell receptor beta chains drawn from one sample of a study of blood T cell repertoires in COVID-19. Libraries were prepared by immunoSEQ multiplex PCR; TCRdb keeps only in-frame clonotypes and omits some of them. The sample lists about 170,000 clones, approximately 84% occurring once. The material sequenced was peripheral blood. The receptors stem from a woman of 80 years or more with COVID-19, enrolled during active disease. CDR3s include the opening cysteine and the closing phenylalanine or tryptophan. The D gene is left open where the match is weak. Not all rows give a size; the values are once, few, many and, for expanded clones, a class.

clone size,V gene,J gene,D gene,CDR3 DNA,CDR3 protein
-,TRBV18,TRBJ2-2,-,TGTGCCAGCTCACCACCGTATGGGGGGGCGACGGTGGCTACCGGGGAGCTGTTTTTT,CASSPPYGGATVATGELFF
-,TRBV5-1,TRBJ1-6,-,TGCGCCAGCAGCTTGGGACAGGCGGATAATTCACCCCTCCACTTT,CASSLGQADNSPLHF
-,TRBV7-8,TRBJ2-3,TRBD2,TGTGCCAGCAGCTTATTCCGGGGGGAGGGCGCAGATACGCAGTATTTT,CASSLFRGEGADTQYF
-,TRBV2,TRBJ2-3,-,TGTGCCAGCAGTGAATGGACACGGACAGATACGCAGTATTTT,CASSEWTRTDTQYF
once,TRBV7-3,TRBJ1-2,TRBD1,TGTGCCAGCACCGAGGGAGGGACAGGCGGACCTAACTATGGCTACACCTTC,CASTEGGTGGPNYGYTF
-,TRBV30,TRBJ1-4,-,TGTGCCTGGAGTGTAATGCGGCGGGGCAATGAAAAACTGTTTTTT,CAWSVMRRGNEKLFF
-,TRBV19,TRBJ2-7,TRBD1,TGTGCCAGTAGTTACTTACACAGGGGCACGGTCTACGAGCAGTACTTC,CASSYLHRGTVYEQYF
-,TRBV28,TRBJ2-1,-,TGTGCCAGCTATTTAGACAGATACTCCTACAATGAGCAGTTCTTC,CASYLDRYSYNEQFF
-,TRBV6-5,TRBJ1-3,TRBD1,TGTGCCAGCAGGAGACAGGGGGCCTCTGGAAACACCATATATTTT,CASRRQGASGNTIYF
-,TRBV3-1/TRBV3-2,TRBJ1-6,-,TGTGCCAGCAGCCAAGGATCAGGCCGGAGGAATTCACCCCTCCACTTT,CASSQGSGRRNSPLHF
-,TRBV5-4,TRBJ2-3,-,TGTGCCAGCAGCTTCGGGGCAGATACGCAGTATTTT,CASSFGADTQYF
-,TRBV4-3,TRBJ2-2,TRBD2,TGCGCCAGCACGCGACTAGCGGGGGGCCCCGTCAGCACCGGGGAGCTGTTTTTT,CASTRLAGGPVSTGELFF
-,TRBV29-1,TRBJ1-2,TRBD1,TGCAGCGTTGGGGCAAGGGGGCGGGACTATGGCTACACCTTC,CSVGARGRDYGYTF
-,TRBV5-1,TRBJ1-1,-,TGCGCCAGCAGCCCCCATGGGTGGGCCTATGGGGCTTTCTTT,CASSPHGWAYGAFF
-,TRBV19,TRBJ2-3,-,TGTGCCAGTAGTCGTACTTCGGATACGCAGTATTTT,CASSRTSDTQYF
-,TRBV1,TRBJ1-6,-,TGCACCAGCAGCCAAGACCAGACAGGGCTGAGCTCCTATAATTCACCCCTCCACTTT,CTSSQDQTGLSSYNSPLHF
-,TRBV5-4,TRBJ2-5,-,TGTGCCAGCAGCTCGCCCGGAGAGGCGGGGCAAGAGACCCAGTACTTC,CASSSPGEAGQETQYF
-,TRBV7-2,TRBJ2-7,-,TGTGCCAGCGCAACACGGCGGTGGGGCCACGAGCAGTACTTC,CASATRRWGHEQYF
-,TRBV2,TRBJ1-4,-,TGTGCCAGCAGTATCCTAGGTGCAAATGAAAAACTGTTTTTT,CASSILGANEKLFF
-,TRBV24-1,TRBJ2-1,TRBD1,TGTGCCACCAGTGACCCCGGACAGGGAGGCAATGAGCAGTTCTTC,CATSDPGQGGNEQFF
once,TRBV27,TRBJ2-3,TRBD2,TGTGCCAGCAGTTTAGACGTGATTCGGGGGGCAGATACGCAGTATTTT,CASSLDVIRGADTQYF
-,TRBV9,TRBJ2-1,-,TGTGCCAGCAGCGTCTCGGGGATCTACAATGAGCAGTTCTTC,CASSVSGIYNEQFF
once,TRBV28,TRBJ2-7,-,TGTGCCAGCAGTTCCCCGCGGGCCCGCTACTCCTACGAGCAGTACTTC,CASSSPRARYSYEQYF
-,TRBV11-2,TRBJ2-7,-,TGTGCCAGCAGCTTAGTGACAGGATGGCAGTACTTC,CASSLVTGWQYF
-,TRBV18,TRBJ1-4,TRBD1,TGTGCCAGCTCGCGGGACAGGGATTACGAAAAACTGTTTTTT,CASSRDRDYEKLFF
once,TRBV5-1,TRBJ2-1,TRBD2,TGCGCCAGCAGCCGCCCTGGGACTAGCGGGAGGTACAATGAGCAGTTCTTC,CASSRPGTSGRYNEQFF
-,TRBV7-2,TRBJ1-4,TRBD1,TGTGCCAGCAGCCCAATACCCGGGACAGGGTCCAATGAAAAACTGTTTTTT,CASSPIPGTGSNEKLFF
-,TRBV10-1,TRBJ2-7,TRBD1,TGCGCCAGCAGTCCTCACCTCCTGACAGGGGGGAACGAGCAGTACTTC,CASSPHLLTGGNEQYF
few,TRBV10-3,TRBJ2-2,TRBD2,TGTGCCATCAGCACACCGGGACTAGCGGAACCCGGGGAGCTGTTTTTT,CAISTPGLAEPGELFF
-,TRBV5-4,TRBJ2-5,-,TGTGCCAGCAGCCCGGTAGTGGAAGAGACCCAGTACTTC,CASSPVVEETQYF
-,TRBV7-8,TRBJ1-3,-,TGTGCCAGCAGCTTAGACGGCGGAGGCCAGAGCTCTGGAAACACCATATATTTT,CASSLDGGGQSSGNTIYF
once,TRBV9,TRBJ2-5,-,TGTGCCAGCAGCGTAGTGGCCGAGGGGACCCAGTACTTC,CASSVVAEGTQYF
-,TRBV20-1,TRBJ2-5,-,TGCAGTGCTAGTAGTTGGGCAGGGGCGCAAGAGACCCAGTACTTC,CSASSWAGAQETQYF
-,TRBV9,TRBJ2-3,-,TGTGCCAGCAGCCCCCCATCAGATACGCAGTATTTT,CASSPPSDTQYF
-,TRBV3-1/TRBV3-2,TRBJ2-3,-,TGTGCCAGCAGTCGGGGCTCTGCTAGCGTCGGGGCAGATACGCAGTATTTT,CASSRGSASVGADTQYF
-,TRBV30,TRBJ2-5,-,TGTGCCTGGAGTCATACAGGGTGGGAGACCCAGTACTTC,CAWSHTGWETQYF
-,TRBV9,TRBJ2-3,TRBD1,TGTGCCAGCAGCACACGACAGGGGATAGATACGCAGTATTTT,CASSTRQGIDTQYF
-,TRBV18,TRBJ2-7,TRBD2,TGTGCCAGCTCACGTCTAGCGGGAGGGTCAGGTCGATACGAGCAGTACTTC,CASSRLAGGSGRYEQYF
few,TRBV7-3,TRBJ2-1,-,TGTGCCAGCAGCTTAACTGGAGTAAATGAGCAGTTCTTC,CASSLTGVNEQFF
few,TRBV5-1,TRBJ2-7,TRBD2,TGCGCCAGCAGCTTTGGACTAGCGGGAGTGCAAACCTACGAGCAGTACTTC,CASSFGLAGVQTYEQYF
-,TRBV19,TRBJ1-2,TRBD1,TGTGCCAGTAGTCTTCGACAGGGGGATTACTATGGCTACACCTTC,CASSLRQGDYYGYTF
-,TRBV2,TRBJ2-7,-,TGTGCCAGCAGTCCCGACACAACTAGCTACGAGCAGTACTTC,CASSPDTTSYEQYF
-,TRBV19,TRBJ1-1,TRBD1,TGTGCCAGTACCCACCCGGACAGGGCTGCTGAAGCTTTCTTT,CASTHPDRAAEAFF
-,TRBV7-8,TRBJ2-3,-,TGTGCCAGCAGCCCAAACGGGGTACGGACAGATACGCAGTATTTT,CASSPNGVRTDTQYF
-,TRBV19,TRBJ1-1,-,TGTGCCAGTACCGTCCGGTACAGCAACACTGAAGCTTTCTTT,CASTVRYSNTEAFF
-,TRBV6-6,TRBJ2-1,TRBD1,TGTGCCAGCAGTTACCCCAAACAGGGGGTCAGGGATGAGCAGTTCTTC,CASSYPKQGVRDEQFF
few,TRBV19,TRBJ2-3,-,TGTGCCAGTAGTAACTGGCGACAGGGAGGTGGAGATACGCAGTATTTT,CASSNWRQGGGDTQYF
-,TRBV3-1/TRBV3-2,TRBJ2-3,TRBD2,TGTGCCAGCAGCCCCCACACCGGGACTAGCGGGGTAGATACGCAGTATTTT,CASSPHTGTSGVDTQYF
-,TRBV5-4,TRBJ2-3,TRBD2,TGTGCCAGCAGCTTGGCCCTAGCGGGGGTTGGCACAGATACGCAGTATTTT,CASSLALAGVGTDTQYF
-,TRBV11-3,TRBJ2-1,TRBD2,TGTGCCAGCAGCCCAAGGCCGGCTAGCGGGGGGCGGTACAATGAGCAGTTCTTC,CASSPRPASGGRYNEQFF
-,TRBV7-9,TRBJ2-5,TRBD2,TGTGCCAGCAGCCGGGGACTAGCGGGAGCTTGGGAGACCCAGTACTTC,CASSRGLAGAWETQYF
-,TRBV7-9,TRBJ2-7,-,TGTGCCAGCAGCTTAATCGCTCGGTACGAGCAGTACTTC,CASSLIARYEQYF
-,TRBV10-3,TRBJ2-5,TRBD1,TGTGCCATCAGTTTACAGGGGGCTGAAGAGACCCAGTACTTC,CAISLQGAEETQYF
few,TRBV2,TRBJ2-5,TRBD2,TGTGCCAGCAGTGACCCGGGGGGGCCAGAAGAGACCCAGTACTTC,CASSDPGGPEETQYF
-,TRBV28,TRBJ1-2,-,TGTGCCAGCAGCACTCCAGGAGGGACCTATGGCTACACCTTC,CASSTPGGTYGYTF
-,TRBV29-1,TRBJ2-7,-,TGCAGCGTTAACAGGGACTACGAGCAGTACTTC,CSVNRDYEQYF
-,TRBV5-1,TRBJ2-7,TRBD1,TGCGCCAGTAGCTTGGGACAGCCCTCCTACGAGCAGTACTTC,CASSLGQPSYEQYF
once,TRBV19,TRBJ2-5,TRBD2,TGTGCCAGTAGTATTTCTAGCGGGAGGGAGACCCAGTACTTC,CASSISSGRETQYF